The following is a T cell receptor (beta chain) sequence with its context. This clone was observed a single time. The target of this receptor is not known. One base away there is no much larger clone; base qualities are not given. TCRbeta CDR3 regions were amplified from genomic DNA using the immunoSEQ Assay, a bias-controlled multiplex PCR. As for the original processing: Within the assay, amplification of reference gene primers was used to estimate how many nucleated cells each sample contained. To quantify the absolute abundance of each unique TCRbeta CDR3 rearrangement, sequence reads were collapsed and filtered. For each sample, productive Simpson clonality was calculated as the square root of Simpson's diversity index across productive rearrangements. Here the immuneACCESS table is served through TCRdb, limited to in-frame sequences with V and J called. Missing clones are a known gap in these copies; in checked studies unresolved V genes cover under half, and the rest lacks a known reason. Clone size and the V and J calls come from that table; the DNA yielded D and trimming. This sample comprises about 260,000 clones, more than 75% of them detected only once. The ten largest clones capture about 9.2% of the sample.

According to the germline V gene (reference sequence), CDR1 reads SEHNR and CDR2 reads FQNEAQ. Including the terminal cysteine and phenylalanine, the CDR3 comprises 12 residues. This entry keeps only the CDR3 DNA: 36 bases, framed from base 1. V is cut by 7 bases and J by 4 bases, and the space between the germline ends is 9 bases. Another Seattle source contributed samples from volunteer blood donors who had recovered from COVID-19. Whole blood was collected in K2EDTA tubes by collaborating institutions according to the institutions' own protocols. For TCRbeta analysis, collaborators shipped samples as frozen whole blood, isolated PBMCs, or DNA extracted from either of those sample types. The entry originates in a study of blood T cell repertoires in COVID-19 (dated by TCRdb to 2020 to 2022). For the wider study: Collaborator samples came from the United States, Italy and Spain and covered acute and convalescent phases of COVID-19. HLA class I and class II types, where available, came from metadata supplied by the sample provider rather than from assay-based typing. The dataset comprised deeply sampled blood TCRbeta repertoires from subjects exposed to, actively infected with, or recovered from COVID-19. The samples were drawn from two sources: the first 160 participants of the ongoing ImmuneRACE study, and 1,000 to 1,500 subjects contributed by 6 global collaborators. The repertoires were released in a freely available public database intended as a resource for research on the immune response to SARS-CoV-2. The sample metadata nearly always contained a de-identified subject ID, COVID-19 status, age in years and sex. The prospective study material was composed of cDNA or gDNA derived from T cells, B-cell-depleted T cells, or PBMCs. Study-level results and caveats: How much clinical and demographic metadata was included differed by source and by participant, and the metadata was provided uncurated.

The receptor was derived from a man in his forties who had recovered from COVID-19. The sequence joins TRBV7-9 to TRBJ2-3; no D gene call is confident. Input material: peripheral blood. Here is the DNA: TGTGCCAGCAACGAGAGTCCAGATACGCAGTATTTT. It encodes CASNESPDTQYF.